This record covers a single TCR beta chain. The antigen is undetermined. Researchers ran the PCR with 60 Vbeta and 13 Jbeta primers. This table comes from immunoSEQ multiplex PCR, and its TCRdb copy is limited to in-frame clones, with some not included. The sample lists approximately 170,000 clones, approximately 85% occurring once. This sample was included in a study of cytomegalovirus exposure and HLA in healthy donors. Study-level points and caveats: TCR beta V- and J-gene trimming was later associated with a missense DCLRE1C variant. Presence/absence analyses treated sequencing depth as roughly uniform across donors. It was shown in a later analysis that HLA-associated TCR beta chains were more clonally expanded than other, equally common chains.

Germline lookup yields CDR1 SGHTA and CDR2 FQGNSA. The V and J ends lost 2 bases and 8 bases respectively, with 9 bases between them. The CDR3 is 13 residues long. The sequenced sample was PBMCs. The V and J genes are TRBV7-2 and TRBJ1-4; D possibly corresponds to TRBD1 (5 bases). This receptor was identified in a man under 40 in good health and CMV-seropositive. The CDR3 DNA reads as TGTGCCAGCAGCTTACAGGGCGTGGAAAAACTGTTTTTT. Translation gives CASSLQGVEKLFF.